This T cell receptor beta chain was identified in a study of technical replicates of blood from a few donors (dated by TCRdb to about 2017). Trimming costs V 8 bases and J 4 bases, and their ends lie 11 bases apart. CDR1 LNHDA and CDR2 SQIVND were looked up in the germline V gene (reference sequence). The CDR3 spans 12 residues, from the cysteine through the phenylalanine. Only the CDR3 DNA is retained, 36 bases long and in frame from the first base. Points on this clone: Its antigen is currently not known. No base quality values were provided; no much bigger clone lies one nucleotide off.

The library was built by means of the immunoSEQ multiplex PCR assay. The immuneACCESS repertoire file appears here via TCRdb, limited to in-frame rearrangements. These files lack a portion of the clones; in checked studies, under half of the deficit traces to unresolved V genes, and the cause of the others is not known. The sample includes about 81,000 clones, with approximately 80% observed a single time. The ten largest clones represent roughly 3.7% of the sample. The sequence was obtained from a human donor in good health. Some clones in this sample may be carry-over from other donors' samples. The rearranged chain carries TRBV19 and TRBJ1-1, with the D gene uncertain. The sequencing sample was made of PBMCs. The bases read TGTGCCAGTTCGGGAGGCGCCACTGAAGCTTTCTTT. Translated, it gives CASSGGATEAFF.